The clone carrying this T cell receptor (beta chain) is medium-sized (0.01 to 0.1%) in the sample. Its antigen is unknown. This sample stems from a study of T cells in localized non-small cell lung cancer. The study, taken as a whole, reports: The study found T cell clonality highest in uninvolved adjacent lung, above tumor.

With 6 bases removed from V and 10 bases from J, the gap between germline ends came to 16 bases. Germline CDR1 SGHVS, CDR2 FNYEAQ. This CDR3 region has 12 residues. The assay was immunoSEQ multiplex PCR, and TCRdb's table has in-frame clones only and misses some. The data show 25,000 to 35,000 clones, about 91% seen once. The TCR was taken from a male donor aged 60 or older with stage I lung adenocarcinoma. The genes are TRBV7-6 and TRBJ2-7, with TRBD2 as a possible D gene (6 bases). This material consisted of peripheral blood, taken before any cancer treatment. The CDR3 loop is CASRKTGGRQYF. The CDR3 DNA follows: TGTGCCAGCAGAAAAACCGGGGGAAGACAGTACTTC.